This T cell receptor (beta chain) comes out of a study of cytomegalovirus exposure and HLA in healthy donors. In the PCR, 60 Vbeta and 13 Jbeta primers were used. Measured with immunoSEQ multiplex PCR; TCRdb has only the in-frame clones, and not every one. Counted here are fewer than 100,000 clones, 78% occurring once; the ten biggest clones make up roughly 4%. CDR3 length: 15 residues. Trimming took 0 bases from V and 5 from J, leaving 15 bases between them. Germline CDR1 SGDLS, CDR2 YYNGEE. The chain is built from TRBV9 and TRBJ2-7; D may be TRBD2 (6 bases). This receptor was obtained from a woman in her 40s in good health and CMV-seropositive. Sequenced material: PBMCs. The CDR3 nucleotides are TGTGCCAGCAGCGTAGGAAGATTGACTAGTAACGAGCAGTACTTC. Protein sequence: CASSVGRLTSNEQYF. Combining the CDR3 with reference TRBV9 and TRBJ2-7 gives the whole variable domain DSGVTQTPKHLITATGQRVTLRCSPRSGDLSVYWYQQSLDQGLQFLIQYYNGEERAKGNILERFSAQQFPDLHSELNLSSLELGDSALYFCASSVGRLTSNEQYFGPGTRLTVT.